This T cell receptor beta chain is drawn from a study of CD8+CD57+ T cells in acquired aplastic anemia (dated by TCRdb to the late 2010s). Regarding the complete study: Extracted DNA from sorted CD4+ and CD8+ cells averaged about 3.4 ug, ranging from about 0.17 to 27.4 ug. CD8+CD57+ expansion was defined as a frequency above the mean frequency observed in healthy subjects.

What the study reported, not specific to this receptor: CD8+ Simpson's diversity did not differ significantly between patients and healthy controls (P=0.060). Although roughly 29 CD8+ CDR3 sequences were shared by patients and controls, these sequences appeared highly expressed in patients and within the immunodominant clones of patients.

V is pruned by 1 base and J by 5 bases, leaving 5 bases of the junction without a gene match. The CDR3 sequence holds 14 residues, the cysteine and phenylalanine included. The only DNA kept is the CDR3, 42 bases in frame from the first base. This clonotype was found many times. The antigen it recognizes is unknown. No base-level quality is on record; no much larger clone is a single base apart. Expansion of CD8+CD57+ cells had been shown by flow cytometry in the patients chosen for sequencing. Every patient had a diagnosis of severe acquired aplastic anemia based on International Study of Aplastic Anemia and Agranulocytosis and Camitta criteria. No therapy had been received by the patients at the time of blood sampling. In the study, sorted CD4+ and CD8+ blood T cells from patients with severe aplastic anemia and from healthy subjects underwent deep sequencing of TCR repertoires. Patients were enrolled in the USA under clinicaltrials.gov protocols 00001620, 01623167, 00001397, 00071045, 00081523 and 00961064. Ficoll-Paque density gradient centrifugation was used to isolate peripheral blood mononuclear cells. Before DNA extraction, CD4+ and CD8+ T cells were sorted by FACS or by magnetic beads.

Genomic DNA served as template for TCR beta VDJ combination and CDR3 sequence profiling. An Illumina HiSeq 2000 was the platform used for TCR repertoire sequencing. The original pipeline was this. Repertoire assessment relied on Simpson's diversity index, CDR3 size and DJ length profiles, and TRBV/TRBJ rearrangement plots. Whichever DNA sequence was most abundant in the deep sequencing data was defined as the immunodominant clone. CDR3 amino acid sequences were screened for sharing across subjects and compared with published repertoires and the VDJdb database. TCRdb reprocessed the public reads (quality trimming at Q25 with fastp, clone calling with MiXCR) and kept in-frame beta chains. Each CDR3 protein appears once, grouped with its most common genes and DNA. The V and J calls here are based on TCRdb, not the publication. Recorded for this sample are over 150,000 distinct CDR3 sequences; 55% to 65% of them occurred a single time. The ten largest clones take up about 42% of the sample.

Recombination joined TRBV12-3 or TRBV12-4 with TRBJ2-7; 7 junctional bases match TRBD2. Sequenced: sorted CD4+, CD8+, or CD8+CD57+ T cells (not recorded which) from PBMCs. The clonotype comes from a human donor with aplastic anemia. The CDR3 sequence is CASSLGGGINEQYF. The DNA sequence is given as TGTGCCAGCAGTTTAGGGGGGGGTATCAACGAGCAGTACTTC.